These 14 T cell receptor beta chains originate from one sample sequenced in a study of blood T cell repertoires in COVID-19. The protocol was immunoSEQ multiplex PCR, while the TCRdb copy is restricted to in-frame clones and leaves out a portion. In the table there are approximately 200,000 clones, about 86% of which are singletons. Sequencing was done on a sample of peripheral blood. Receptor source: a woman in her twenties or thirties who had recovered from COVID-19.

This clone was picked up a small number of times. The chain uses TRBV2 and TRBJ2-2; no reliable D call. The CDR3 spans 14 residues. Germline V lookup: CDR1 SNHLY, CDR2 FYNNEI. V was shortened by 4 bases and J by 8 bases, with 14 bases between the two germline ends. The CDR3 region has the DNA TGTGCCAGCAGTGCGGCGATGGCGGAGGGGGAGCTGTTTTTT. It codes for CASSAAMAEGELFF. Drawing the rest from reference TRBV2 and TRBJ2-2, the complete variable domain is EPEVTQTPSHQVTQMGQEVILRCVPISNHLYFYWYRQILGQKVEFLVSFYNNEISEKSEIFDDQFSVERPDGSNFTLKIRSTKLEDSAMYFCASSAAMAEGELFFGEGSRLTVL.

The chain recombines TRBV19 with TRBJ2-7, with 10 bases fitting TRBD1. Germline V gene sequence: CDR1 LNHDA, CDR2 SQIVND (reference sequence). V shed 7 bases, J shed 3 bases, and the junction held 3 bases outside the gene matches. The CDR3 is 13 residues long. CDR3 sequence (DNA): TGTGCCAGTATGTGGACAGGGGGCTACGAGCAGTACTTC. This sequence encodes CASMWTGGYEQYF.

The rearrangement links TRBV11-2 to TRBJ2-5; TRBD1 agrees at 7 bases. The CDR3 runs 15 residues. Looked up from germline, CDR1 is SGHAT and CDR2 is FQNNGV. J was trimmed by 1 base and V by 2 bases; bases with no gene match: 4. The CDR3 sequence: CASSLMGQIQETQYF. For the CDR3, the DNA is TGTGCCAGCAGCTTAATGGGACAGATCCAAGAGACCCAGTACTTC.

This rearrangement joins TRBV7-9 to TRBJ2-7; 8 nucleotides match TRBD1. CDR1 is SEHNR and CDR2 is FQNEAQ in the germline V gene (reference sequence). This CDR3 comprises 17 residues. J gave up 4 bases and V 2 bases, and 13 bases lay outside the gene matches. The CDR3 DNA reads TGTGCCAGCAGCTTAAGGCGTGGACAGGGCGGGCCTTACGAGCAGTACTTC. Protein sequence: CASSLRRGQGGPYEQYF.

V gene TRBV6-5 combines with J gene TRBJ1-5, with unresolved D. Between the trimmed V and J ends, which lost 4 bases and 1 base, there was a span of 5 bases. CDR1 and CDR2 (germline): MNHEY, SVGAGI. The CDR3 is 13 amino acids. CDR3: CASSWESNQPQHF. DNA of the CDR3: TGTGCCAGCAGTTGGGAGAGCAATCAGCCCCAGCATTTT.

CDR3 amino acids: CASSLLGNQPQHF. The CDR3 nucleotides read TGTGCCAGCAGCCTACTGGGCAATCAGCCCCAGCATTTT. This chain connects TRBV28 to TRBJ1-5, with D unclear. Germline loops: CDR1 MDHEN, CDR2 SYDVKM. The ends were cut back, 6 bases at V and 2 bases at J, with 8 bases in the middle. The CDR3 runs 13 residues.

Worth noting for this clone: Germline and junction disagree at one end, which may indicate a read error. The V gene is TRBV29-1, the J gene TRBJ2-7; maybe TRBD2 (6 bases). There are 16 residues in the CDR3. The V gene's germline CDR1 is SQVTM and CDR2 ANQGSEA. CDR3 loop: CSVEDPSGRDPYERYF. The DNA for the CDR3 is TGCAGCGTTGAAGATCCTTCGGGGCGGGACCCTTACGAGCGGTACTTC.

The chain combines TRBV28 with TRBJ1-1; 7 positions match TRBD1. Trimming removed 4 bases from V and 3 bases from J; junction bases left unmatched: 5. Germline loops: CDR1 MDHEN, CDR2 SYDVKM. The CDR3 loop spans 14 amino acids. The CDR3 spells CASSSNTGDTEAFF. CDR3 DNA: TGTGCCAGCAGTTCGAATACAGGGGACACTGAAGCTTTCTTT.

This chain links TRBV7-6 with TRBJ1-1, with D hard to call. CDR1 and CDR2 from the germline V gene are SGHVS and FNYEAQ. The V gene lost 0 bases and the J gene lost 2 bases, with 7 bases spanning the gap. The CDR3 has 14 amino acids. The CDR3 nucleotides read TGTGCCAGCAGCTTAGCCTCAGGTAACACTGAAGCTTTCTTT. It codes for CASSLASGNTEAFF.

The chain employs TRBV5-4 and TRBJ1-2; 7 positions agree with TRBD1. The CDR3 extends over 13 amino acids. Germline V lookup: CDR1 SGHNT, CDR2 YYREEE (reference sequence). V shed 1 base and J 7 bases; nucleotides not matched to a gene: 4. Here the CDR3 reads CASSLQGVVGYTF. The CDR3 DNA sequence: TGTGCCAGCAGCTTGCAGGGGGTGGTTGGCTACACCTTC.

This clone was counted between two and nine times. This chain uses TRBV6-6 with TRBJ1-6; D is uncertain. Germline CDR1 is MNHNY and CDR2 is SVGAGI (reference sequence). There are 13 residues in the CDR3. V shed 5 bases and J shed 9 bases, with 11 bases lying between them. Here the CDR3 DNA reads TGTGCCAGCAGTCCCCAGGAGGGTTCACCCCTCCACTTT. Translating gives CASSPQEGSPLHF.

The V call is TRBV4-1, the J call TRBJ2-1; a possible D gene is TRBD2 (7 bases). Trimming left V 5 bases short and J 4 bases short, with 18 bases between. CDR3 size: 16 residues. Germline V gene sequence: CDR1 MGHRA, CDR2 YSYEKL. The DNA for the CDR3 is TGCGCCAGCAGCTCCAACCTGGGGGGGGCTTACAATGAGCAGTTCTTC. Translating it yields CASSSNLGGAYNEQFF.

The chain is built from TRBV6-5 and TRBJ1-2, with TRBD1 matching over 12 bases. This CDR3 is 15 amino acids long. Trimming at V came to 5 bases and at J to 8 bases, leaving 9 bases not matched to a gene. Germline lookup yields CDR1 MNHEY and CDR2 SVGAGI. The DNA for the CDR3 is TGTGCCAGCAGTACCCCGGGACAGGGGGCAGGAGGCTACACCTTC. Residues: CASSTPGQGAGGYTF.

J is TRBJ1-1 and V is TRBV13; 10 nucleotides line up with TRBD1. J was trimmed by 3 bases and V by 5 bases; bases with no gene match: 9. The germline V gene encodes CDR1 PRHDT and CDR2 FYEKMQ (reference sequence). The CDR3 consists of 16 residues. The CDR3 loop reads CASSLKFGTGDTEAFF. Here the CDR3 DNA reads TGTGCCAGCAGCCTTAAATTCGGGACAGGGGACACTGAAGCTTTCTTT.